The T cell receptor beta chain under discussion was sequenced for a study of T cell changes during pregnancy in multiple sclerosis. Deletions cut 4 bases from V and 1 base from J, with 10 bases between. The CDR3 is 14 amino acids. Germline lookup yields CDR1 KGHSH and CDR2 LQKENI. The method was immunoSEQ multiplex PCR; TCRdb's version includes in-frame clones alone and lacks a portion of them. The profile shows roughly 80,000 clones, over 85% of them singletons. The chain is built from TRBV18 and TRBJ1-1; D may be TRBD1 (6 bases). The sample here was peripheral blood, taken in the first trimester of pregnancy. The clonotype originates from a female donor with multiple sclerosis, enrolled in a pregnancy study. The CDR3 nucleotides read TGTGCCAGCTCACTTGGACAGTCGAACACTGAAGCTTTCTTT. As protein: CASSLGQSNTEAFF.